This entry lists 25 T cell receptor beta chains sequenced from one sample in a study of CXCR3-negative and CXCR3-positive naive CD8 T cells. The study, taken as a whole, reports: Relative to CXCR3-negative naive cells, CXCR3-positive naive cells had more hydrophobic TRB CDR3s.

All TRB cDNA libraries came from 5' RACE performed with UMI labels. One entry per CDR3 protein, without DNA, is what TCRdb gives after re-calling the 5' RACE reads. Its table lists about 60,000 distinct CDR3 sequences. These TCRs' antigens remain unknown. The sample taken for sequencing was naive CXCR3+ CD8+ T cells from blood. Noted subset: CD45RO-CCR7+CD27+CD95- naive CD8+ T cells expressing CXCR3 (TNR3+). The receptors come from a human donor in good health. Some clones in this sample may be carry-over from other donors' samples.

The chain couples TRBV2 to TRBJ2-7. The CDR3 length is 13 residues. In germline, CDR1 is SNHLY, CDR2 FYNNEI. CDR3 in amino acids: CASSDPDSYEQYF. Full variable domain (missing parts from reference TRBV2 and TRBJ2-7): EPEVTQTPSHQVTQMGQEVILRCVPISNHLYFYWYRQILGQKVEFLVSFYNNEISEKSEIFDDQFSVERPDGSNFTLKIRSTKLEDSAMYFCASSDPDSYEQYFGPGTRLTVT.

V usage is TRBV4-2 and J usage is TRBJ1-2. This CDR3 comprises 15 residues. Germline CDR1 LGHNA, CDR2 YNFKEQ. CDR3 region: CASSQDLEGSYGYTF.

The V and J genes are TRBV29-1 and TRBJ2-1; TCRdb outputs TRBD2, but without DNA this stays unchecked. The CDR3 is 12 amino acids. Germline V gene sequence: CDR1 SQVTM, CDR2 ANQGSEA. This CDR3 reads CSVADGTPAQFF.

The chain is built from TRBV7-6 and TRBJ2-3. Germline lookup yields CDR1 SGHVS and CDR2 FNYEAQ. This CDR3 comprises 17 residues. The CDR3 region is CASSLAAVTLRTDTQYF.

The J gene is TRBJ2-1, the V gene TRBV12-3 or TRBV12-4; without DNA, the TCRdb call of TRBD1 cannot be checked. The CDR3 is 15 residues long. CDR3 amino acids: CASSFGGGAYNEQFF.

The CDR3 loop reads CASSWAAASYNEQFF. The chain combines TRBV5-6 with TRBJ2-1. In germline, CDR1 is SGHDT, CDR2 YYEEEE. This CDR3 contains 15 residues.

The chain links TRBV4-3 to TRBJ2-1; as DNA is missing, the TRBD1 call by TCRdb cannot be tested. From germline, CDR1 is LGHNA and CDR2 YSLEER. This CDR3 is built from 15 residues. CDR3 region: CASSQDRGAYNEQFF.

The chain recombines TRBV21-1 with TRBJ2-3; the TCRdb D gene call, TRBD2, has no DNA to confirm it. TRBV21-1 is recorded as a pseudogene. The CDR3 spans 13 residues. The CDR3 sequence: CASSNGGKDTQYF.

The CDR3 sequence: CASSQDQWGTVNTEAFF. The chain carries TRBV3-1 and TRBJ1-1; the TCRdb call, TRBD1, lacks DNA for checking. Germline loops: CDR1 LGHDT, CDR2 YNNKEL (reference sequence). The CDR3 has 17 amino acids.

The V call is TRBV27, the J call TRBJ2-7; TCRdb calls TRBD2, which cannot be checked without DNA. This CDR3 has 16 residues. In germline, CDR1 is MNHEY, CDR2 SMNVEV (reference sequence). CDR3: CASRSKEDYRGEEQYF.

The rearrangement uses TRBV28 and TRBJ2-3; TCRdb outputs TRBD2, but without DNA this stays unchecked. The CDR3 runs 17 residues. Germline V gives CDR1 MDHEN, CDR2 SYDVKM. CDR3 sequence reads: CASSLPGLAGVTDTQYF.

This chain connects TRBV28 to TRBJ1-4; the D call of TRBD1 rests on TCRdb alone, since no DNA is present to check it. The length of the CDR3 is 16 residues. Germline V CDR1 and CDR2: MDHEN, SYDVKM. The CDR3 sequence is CASSPLGGGTNEKLFF.

The chain has TRBV7-2 and TRBJ2-7; the TRBD2 assignment by TCRdb is unverifiable without DNA. The CDR3 has 17 amino acids. Per germline, CDR1 SGHTA and CDR2 FQGNSA. CDR3 amino acids: CASSTQTSGGTPGEQYF.

The chain couples TRBV28 to TRBJ2-7; the D call from TCRdb, TRBD1, cannot be confirmed without DNA. Germline CDR1 and CDR2: MDHEN and SYDVKM. The CDR3 runs 14 residues. CDR3 residues: CASSSRDRAYEQYF.

The chain combines TRBV4-3 with TRBJ2-7; TCRdb indicates TRBD2, and absent DNA this call remains unverified. CDR3 size: 15 residues. Germline V gene lookup returns CDR1 LGHNA and CDR2 YSLEER. This CDR3 is CASSQGTSGEYEQYF.

This sequence joins TRBV3-1 and TRBJ2-5. The CDR3 runs to 14 residues. Germline CDR1 and CDR2: LGHDT and YNNKEL (reference sequence). The CDR3 sequence is CASSQDSSLETQYF.

The chain recombines TRBV6-5 with TRBJ2-5; without DNA, the TCRdb call of TRBD1 cannot be checked. Germline CDR1 MNHEY, CDR2 SVGAGI. The CDR3 has 16 amino acids. CDR3 sequence reads: CASSHPFGGTPETQYF.

The chain links TRBV20-1 to TRBJ2-2; TCRdb's assignment of TRBD1 cannot be checked, as there is no DNA. The CDR3 length is 13 residues. Germline values: CDR1 DFQATT, CDR2 SNEGSKA (reference sequence). CDR3 residues: CSAKGGNTGELFF.

The genes are TRBV29-1 and TRBJ1-4; the TCRdb call, TRBD1, lacks DNA for checking. Germline V lookup: CDR1 SQVTM, CDR2 ANQGSEA. This CDR3 contains 13 residues. The CDR3 spells CSVVTGIKEKLFF.

The V and J genes are TRBV4-3 and TRBJ2-7; the D call from TCRdb, TRBD1, cannot be confirmed without DNA. Germline V CDR1 and CDR2: LGHNA, YSLEER. The CDR3 runs to 14 residues. CDR3: CASSQGQGYYEQYF.

The chain employs TRBV9 and TRBJ2-7; TCRdb's D gene call, TRBD1, goes unchecked for lack of DNA. Germline V gives CDR1 SGDLS, CDR2 YYNGEE. The CDR3 is 12 residues long. The CDR3 loop reads CASSVQEGEQYF.

This chain connects TRBV4-3 to TRBJ1-5. This CDR3 region has 13 residues. Germline V gene data show CDR1 as LGHNA and CDR2 as YSLEER. Here the CDR3 reads CASSQDSGQPQHF.

The gene calls are TRBV2 and TRBJ2-7. There are 11 residues in the CDR3. From germline, CDR1 is SNHLY and CDR2 FYNNEI. This CDR3 is CASSENYEQYF.

The chain carries TRBV29-1 and TRBJ2-5. The CDR3 consists of 12 residues. Germline CDR1 reads SQVTM; CDR2 reads ANQGSEA. CDR3 region: CSVEGLEETQYF.

The chain couples TRBV7-2 to TRBJ1-1. Looked up from germline, CDR1 is SGHTA and CDR2 is FQGNSA. The CDR3 totals 13 residues. The CDR3 here is CASSDGSSTEAFF.